One and the same sample provided the 9 T cell receptor beta chains below, sequenced in a study of OX40 agonist ivuxolimab in advanced cancers. The repertoire was sequenced with immunoSEQ multiplex PCR; TCRdb's copy has only in-frame clones and lacks some. The sample records about 78,000 clones, 84% being singletons. This material consisted of CD4+ or CD8+ T cells sorted from blood, taken in a trial of the OX40 agonist ivuxolimab. These TCRs come from an adult with an advanced solid tumor such as melanoma, head and neck, liver or kidney cancer.

The V call is TRBV18, the J call TRBJ1-4; tentatively, D is TRBD1 (6 bases). The CDR3 runs 12 residues. Germline lookup yields CDR1 KGHSH and CDR2 LQKENI. V lost 4 bases to trimming and J lost 8 bases, with 8 bases between them. CDR3 nucleotide sequence: TGTGCCAGCTCACTGAGGGGGGAAAAACTGTTTTTT. Translation gives CASSLRGEKLFF.

This clone was seen only once. The chain has TRBV7-9 and TRBJ2-1; tentatively, D is TRBD2 (5 bases). Germline CDR1 SEHNR, CDR2 FQNEAQ (reference sequence). CDR3 size: 16 residues. V was pared by 2 bases and J by 2 bases, with 13 bases between. The CDR3, as DNA: TGTGCCAGCAGCTTATCCCGGACTGCCACCTACAATGAGCAGTTCTTC. This gives the protein CASSLSRTATYNEQFF.

This rearrangement joins TRBV19 to TRBJ2-5, with D maybe TRBD1 (5 bases). V was cut by 3 bases and J by 3 bases, with 20 bases left in between. Germline loops: CDR1 LNHDA, CDR2 SQIVND (reference sequence). This CDR3 region has 17 residues. The chain's CDR3 is CASSIPSVPRGKETQYF. In nucleotides, the CDR3 is TGTGCCAGTAGTATTCCTTCGGTCCCAAGGGGAAAAGAGACCCAGTACTTC.

The gene calls are TRBV2 and TRBJ2-2; TRBD2 might be the D (6 bases). Trimming removed 1 base at V and 3 bases at J, with 9 bases between. This CDR3 region has 15 residues. CDR1 and CDR2 (germline): SNHLY, FYNNEI. The CDR3: CASSEGGDDTGELFF. The CDR3 region has the DNA TGTGCCAGCAGTGAAGGCGGGGACGACACCGGGGAGCTGTTTTTT. The full variable domain, in which reference TRBV2 and TRBJ2-2 provide the parts outside the CDR3, is EPEVTQTPSHQVTQMGQEVILRCVPISNHLYFYWYRQILGQKVEFLVSFYNNEISEKSEIFDDQFSVERPDGSNFTLKIRSTKLEDSAMYFCASSEGGDDTGELFFGEGSRLTVL.

The rearrangement links TRBV13 to TRBJ1-4; the match to TRBD1 covers 8 bases. V was pared by 5 bases and J by 7 bases, with 6 bases of the junction left unmatched. Per the germline V gene, CDR1 is PRHDT and CDR2 is FYEKMQ (reference sequence). This CDR3 has 14 amino acids. The CDR3 nucleotides read TGTGCCAGCAGCCGCGGACAGGGTACTGAAAAACTGTTTTTT. Protein product: CASSRGQGTEKLFF. Drawing the rest from reference TRBV13 and TRBJ1-4, the complete variable domain is AAGVIQSPRHLIKEKRETATLKCYPIPRHDTVYWYQQGPGQDPQFLISFYEKMQSDKGSIPDRFSAQQFSDYHSELNMSSLELGDSALYFCASSRGQGTEKLFFGSGTQLSVL.

This chain links TRBV7-8 with TRBJ1-5, with D possibly matching TRBD1 (6 bases). Trimming took 3 bases from V and 6 from J, leaving 12 bases between them. The CDR3 extends over 14 amino acids. Per the germline V gene, CDR1 is SGHVS and CDR2 is FQNEAQ. DNA for the CDR3: TGTGCCAGCAGCTTCCCAGGGGTAGGTCAGCCCCAGCATTTT. This encodes CASSFPGVGQPQHF.

This chain joins TRBV6-5 and TRBJ1-1, with D uncertain. V lost 6 bases to trimming and J lost 0 bases, with 14 bases between them. Germline values: CDR1 MNHEY, CDR2 SVGAGI. The CDR3 loop spans 15 amino acids. CDR3 nucleotide sequence: TGTGCCAGCAGACTAGCGGCGGTCATGAACACTGAAGCTTTCTTT. Residues: CASRLAAVMNTEAFF.

This chain connects TRBV7-6 to TRBJ2-5; TRBD1 matches at 10 bases. CDR3 length equals 14 residues. CDR1 SGHVS and CDR2 FNYEAQ come from the germline V gene. The V and J ends lost 4 bases and 4 bases, in that order; junction bases with no gene match: 3. CDR3 coding DNA: TGTGCCAGCAGCTCCCGGACAGGGGGAGAGACCCAGTACTTC. Translating it yields CASSSRTGGETQYF.

This clone was seen a handful of times. The DNA for the CDR3 is TGTGCCAGCAGGAAGCCGGGACAGGGGGGTGGCTACACCTTC. As protein: CASRKPGQGGGYTF. The chain carries TRBV6-1 and TRBJ1-2; TRBD1 matches 11 bases. The CDR3 totals 14 residues. The V gene end was trimmed by 6 bases and the J gene end by 7 bases; junction bases not matched to a gene: 7. Germline CDR1 reads MNHNS; CDR2 reads SASEGT.